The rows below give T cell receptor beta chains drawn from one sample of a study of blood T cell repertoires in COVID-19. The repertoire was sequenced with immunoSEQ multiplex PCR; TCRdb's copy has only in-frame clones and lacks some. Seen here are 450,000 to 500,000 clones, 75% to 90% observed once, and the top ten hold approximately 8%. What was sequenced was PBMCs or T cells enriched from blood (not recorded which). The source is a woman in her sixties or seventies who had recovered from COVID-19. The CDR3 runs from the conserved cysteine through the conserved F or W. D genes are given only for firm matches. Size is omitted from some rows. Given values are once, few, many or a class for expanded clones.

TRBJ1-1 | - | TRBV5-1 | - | CASRVGPNTEAFF | TGCGCCAGCAGGGTGGGGCCGAACACTGAAGCTTTCTTT
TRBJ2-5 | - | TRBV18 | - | CASSPPGLRETQYF | TGTGCCAGCTCACCACCCGGACTACGCGAGACCCAGTACTTC
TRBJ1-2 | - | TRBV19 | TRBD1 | CASSKKQGIDYGYTF | TGTGCCAGTAGTAAAAAACAGGGGATAGACTATGGCTACACCTTC
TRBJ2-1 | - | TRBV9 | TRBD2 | CASSVVELAGAGPYNEQFF | TGTGCCAGCAGCGTAGTTGAACTAGCGGGGGCTGGCCCTTACAATGAGCAGTTCTTC
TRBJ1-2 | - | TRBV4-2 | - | CASSPGGQKRVNYGYTF | TGTGCCAGCAGCCCGGGAGGGCAGAAACGAGTAAACTATGGCTACACCTTC
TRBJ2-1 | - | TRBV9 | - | CASSVATGYNEQFF | TGTGCCAGCAGCGTAGCCACCGGGTACAATGAGCAGTTCTTC
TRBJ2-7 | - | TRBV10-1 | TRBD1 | CASSAGTGGFYEQYF | TGCGCCAGCAGTGCCGGGACAGGGGGCTTCTACGAGCAGTACTTC
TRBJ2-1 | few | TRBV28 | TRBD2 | CASSLGGRDEQFF | TGTGCCAGCAGTTTAGGGGGGAGGGATGAGCAGTTCTTC
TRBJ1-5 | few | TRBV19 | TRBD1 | CASSMTGDQPQHF | TGTGCCAGTAGTATGACAGGGGATCAGCCCCAGCATTTT
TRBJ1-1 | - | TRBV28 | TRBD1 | CASSLQGAAGLGTEAFF | TGTGCCAGCAGTTTACAGGGGGCGGCGGGACTGGGCACTGAAGCTTTCTTT
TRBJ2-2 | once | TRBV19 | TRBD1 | CASRTGQANTGELFF | TGTGCCAGTAGGACGGGACAGGCGAACACCGGGGAGCTGTTTTTT
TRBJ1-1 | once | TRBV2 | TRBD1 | CASRRDRVGASEAFF | TGTGCCAGCAGGCGGGACAGGGTTGGGGCCAGTGAAGCTTTCTTT
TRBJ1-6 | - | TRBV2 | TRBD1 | CASSEARTGSTPLHF | TGTGCCAGCAGTGAAGCCCGGACAGGGAGTACACCCCTCCACTTT
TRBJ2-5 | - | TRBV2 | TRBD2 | CASSDAGGETQYF | TGTGCCAGCAGTGATGCCGGGGGGGAGACCCAGTACTTC
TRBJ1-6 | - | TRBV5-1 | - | CASSLAGYSPLHF | TGCGCCAGCAGCTTGGCGGGGTATTCACCCCTCCACTTT
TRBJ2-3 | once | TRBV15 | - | CATSRGTEPSTDTQYF | TGTGCCACCAGCAGAGGAACAGAGCCATCCACAGATACGCAGTATTTT
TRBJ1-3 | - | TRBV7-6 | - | CASSLEALAGTGNTIYF | TGTGCCAGCAGCTTAGAGGCCTTGGCAGGGACTGGAAACACCATATATTTT
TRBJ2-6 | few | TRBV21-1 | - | CASSNLGWTGPSTSGANVLTF | TGTGCCAGCAGCAATCTAGGGTGGACAGGTCCCTCCACCTCTGGGGCCAACGTCCTGACTTTC
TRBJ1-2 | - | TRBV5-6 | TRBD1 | CASSLLGTGIYGYTF | TGTGCCAGCAGCTTGCTGGGGACAGGGATCTATGGCTACACCTTC
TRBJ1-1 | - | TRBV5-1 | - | CASSLAGAGTEAFF | TGCGCCAGCAGCTTGGCAGGGGCGGGCACTGAAGCTTTCTTT
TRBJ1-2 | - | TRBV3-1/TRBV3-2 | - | CASSPRGGRGGPYGYTF | TGTGCCAGCAGCCCAAGGGGAGGTAGGGGGGGTCCTTATGGCTACACCTTC
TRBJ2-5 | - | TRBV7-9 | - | CASSLSPQETQYF | TGTGCCAGCAGCTTAAGCCCGCAAGAGACCCAGTACTTC
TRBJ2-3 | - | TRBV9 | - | CASSGGLVTDTQYF | TGTGCCAGCAGCGGAGGACTGGTCACAGATACGCAGTATTTT
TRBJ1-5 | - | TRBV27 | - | CASSPSRGYQPQHF | TGTGCCAGCAGTCCATCCCGGGGGTATCAGCCCCAGCATTTT
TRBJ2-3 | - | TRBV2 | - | CASSTTLLGAGDTQYF | TGTGCCAGCAGTACCACGCTGCTGGGGGCAGGGGATACGCAGTATTTT
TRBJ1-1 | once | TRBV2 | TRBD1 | CASSITYRGPTEAFF | TGTGCCAGCAGTATTACCTACAGGGGACCGACTGAAGCTTTCTTT
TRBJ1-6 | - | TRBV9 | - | CASSVEEGPRGSPLHF | TGTGCCAGCAGCGTAGAGGAAGGCCCAAGGGGTTCACCCCTCCACTTT
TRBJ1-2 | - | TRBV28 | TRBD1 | CASSLRGLGYGYTF | TGTGCCAGCAGTTTAAGGGGGCTAGGGTATGGCTACACCTTC
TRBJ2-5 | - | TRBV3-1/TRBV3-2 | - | CASSQERYKWTLGTQYF | TGTGCCAGCAGCCAAGAAAGGTATAAGTGGACTTTGGGGACCCAGTACTTC
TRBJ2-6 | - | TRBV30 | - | CAWRGSGANVLTF | TGTGCCTGGCGGGGCTCTGGGGCCAACGTCCTGACTTTC
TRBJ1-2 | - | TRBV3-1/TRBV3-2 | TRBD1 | CASSWDRAYGYTF | TGTGCCAGCAGCTGGGACAGGGCCTATGGCTACACCTTC
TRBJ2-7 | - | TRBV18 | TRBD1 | CASSPGQGDEQYF | TGTGCCAGCTCACCGGGACAGGGCGACGAGCAGTACTTC
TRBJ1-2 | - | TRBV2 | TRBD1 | CASSEGTGGMYGYTF | TGTGCCAGCAGTGAAGGGACAGGGGGGATGTATGGCTACACCTTC
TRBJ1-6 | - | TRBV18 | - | CASSPDRTPSYNSPLHF | TGTGCCAGCTCACCAGACAGGACCCCCTCCTATAATTCACCCCTCCACTTT
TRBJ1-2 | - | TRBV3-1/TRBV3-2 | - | CASSQVESLFSNYGYTF | TGTGCCAGCAGCCAAGTAGAGTCTTTGTTTTCTAACTATGGCTACACCTTC
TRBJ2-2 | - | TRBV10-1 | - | CASSDWRPTQVNTGELFF | TGCGCCAGCAGTGATTGGAGACCGACCCAAGTAAACACCGGGGAGCTGTTTTTT
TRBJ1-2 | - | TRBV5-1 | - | CASSLDSTRGYTF | TGCGCCAGCAGCTTGGACTCAACCCGCGGCTACACCTTC
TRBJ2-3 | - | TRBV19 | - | CASSILTVGTQYF | TGTGCCAGTAGTATCCTGACAGTGGGGACGCAGTATTTT
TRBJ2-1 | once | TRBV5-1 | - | CASSLPGQWRAEQFF | TGCGCCAGCAGCTTGCCGGGACAATGGCGCGCTGAGCAGTTCTTC
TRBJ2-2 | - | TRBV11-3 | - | CASSPDRPGTGELFF | TGTGCCAGCAGCCCCGACAGGCCGGGCACCGGGGAGCTGTTTTTT
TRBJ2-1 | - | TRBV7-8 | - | CASSRVRDTNYNEQFF | TGTGCCAGCAGCCGAGTCCGGGACACAAACTACAATGAGCAGTTCTTC
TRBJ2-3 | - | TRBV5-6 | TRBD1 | CASSIGTGTQDTQYF | TGTGCCAGCAGCATCGGGACAGGGACCCAAGATACGCAGTATTTT
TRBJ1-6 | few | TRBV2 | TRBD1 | CASDRAGGTNSPLHF | TGTGCCAGCGACCGGGCAGGGGGGACAAATTCACCCCTCCACTTT
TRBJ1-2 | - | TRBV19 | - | CASRDPDSVYGYTF | TGTGCCAGTAGGGACCCAGACAGTGTCTATGGCTACACCTTC
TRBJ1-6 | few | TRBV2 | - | CASSEGQANNSPLHF | TGTGCCAGCAGTGAAGGGCAGGCTAATAATTCACCCCTCCACTTT
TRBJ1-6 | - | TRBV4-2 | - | CASSLLPLLVDRSSYNSPLHF | TGTGCCAGCAGCCTATTGCCCCTGCTGGTTGACAGGAGCTCCTATAATTCACCCCTCCACTTT
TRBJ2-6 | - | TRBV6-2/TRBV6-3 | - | CASSSNRFFSGANVLTF | TGTGCCAGCAGTTCAAACAGGTTCTTCTCTGGGGCCAACGTCCTGACTTTC
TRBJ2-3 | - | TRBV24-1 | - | CATSDLRGKGKKGPDTQYF | TGTGCCACCAGTGATTTGCGGGGGAAGGGTAAAAAAGGGCCAGATACGCAGTATTTT
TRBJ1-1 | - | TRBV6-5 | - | CASKSGDLNTEAFF | TGTGCCAGCAAAAGCGGGGACCTGAACACTGAAGCTTTCTTT
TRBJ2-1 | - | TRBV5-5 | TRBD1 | CASTSKGQSSYNEQFF | TGTGCCAGCACCTCTAAGGGACAGAGCTCCTACAATGAGCAGTTCTTC
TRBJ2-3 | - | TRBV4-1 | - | CASSQEVRQGTDTQYF | TGCGCCAGCAGCCAAGAGGTCAGGCAGGGCACAGATACGCAGTATTTT
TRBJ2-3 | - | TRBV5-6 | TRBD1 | CASSRDRGFTDTQYF | TGTGCCAGCAGCAGAGACAGGGGATTCACAGATACGCAGTATTTT
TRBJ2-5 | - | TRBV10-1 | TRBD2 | CAIPVSASGGQETQYF | TGCGCCATCCCTGTATCGGCTAGCGGGGGCCAAGAGACCCAGTACTTC
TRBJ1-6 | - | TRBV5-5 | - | CASSLSGEGRPLHF | TGTGCCAGCAGCTTGAGTGGAGAAGGTCGACCCCTCCACTTT
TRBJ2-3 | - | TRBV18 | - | CASSPPGASRADTQYF | TGTGCCAGCTCACCACCGGGGGCTAGCAGGGCAGATACGCAGTATTTT
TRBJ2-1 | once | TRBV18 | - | CASSLGEALGEQFF | TGTGCCAGCTCCCTAGGGGAGGCACTGGGTGAGCAGTTCTTC